These T cell receptor beta chains were read from a single sample in a study of long-term antiretroviral therapy in people with HIV. The method was immunoSEQ multiplex PCR; TCRdb's version includes in-frame clones alone and lacks a portion of them. The profile shows about 38,000 clones, around 80% of them singletons. The sequencing used unsorted PBMCs, collected 1.5 years after starting antiretroviral therapy. All receptors derive from a man younger than 30 with HIV. The CDR3 runs from the conserved cysteine through the conserved F or W. The D gene is left open where the match is weak. Expanded clones are given a class, and other clones once, few, many or no size at all.

clone_size j_call d_call v_call cdr3_aa cdr3_nt
NA TRBJ1-2 NA TRBV6-5 CASSQRQSYGYTF TGTGCCAGCAGTCAAAGACAGAGCTATGGCTACACCTTC
NA TRBJ2-7 NA TRBV11-2 CASSSTGTYEQYF TGTGCCAGCAGCTCGACAGGAACGTACGAGCAGTACTTC
NA TRBJ2-7 NA TRBV6-5 CASSYGRGGHEQYF TGTGCCAGCAGTTATGGTAGGGGAGGCCACGAGCAGTACTTC
NA TRBJ2-5 NA TRBV5-4 CASSFRREETQYF TGTGCCAGCAGCTTTCGCAGGGAAGAGACCCAGTACTTC
NA TRBJ2-7 TRBD2 TRBV28 CASMPSGNSYEQYF TGTGCCAGCATGCCTAGCGGCAATTCATACGAGCAGTACTTC
few TRBJ1-5 NA TRBV19 CASSISLASDNQPQHF TGTGCCAGTAGTATTTCCTTGGCGTCTGACAATCAGCCCCAGCATTTT
NA TRBJ2-7 TRBD1 TRBV2 CASSEMGRDSSYEQYF TGTGCCAGCAGTGAAATGGGACGGGACAGCTCCTACGAGCAGTACTTC
NA TRBJ2-7 TRBD1 TRBV5-5 CASRTGGFYEQYF TGTGCCAGCAGGACAGGGGGCTTCTACGAGCAGTACTTC
NA TRBJ1-2 NA TRBV30 CALAMGGYTF TGTGCCTTGGCGATGGGGGGCTACACCTTC
NA TRBJ2-2 NA TRBV5-1 CASSLDGAGELFF TGCGCCAGCAGCTTGGACGGGGCCGGGGAGCTGTTTTTT
NA TRBJ2-2 NA TRBV28 CASSLWGPFTGELFF TGTGCCAGCAGTTTATGGGGGCCCTTCACCGGGGAGCTGTTTTTT
NA TRBJ2-1 NA TRBV5-5 CASSLYAGQDYEQFF TGTGCCAGCAGCTTGTATGCGGGGCAGGACTATGAGCAGTTCTTC
NA TRBJ1-3 TRBD1 TRBV12-5 CASGLDRAGNTIYF TGTGCTAGTGGCCTCGACAGGGCTGGAAACACCATATATTTT
NA TRBJ1-1 NA TRBV9 CASSHAQNTEAFF TGTGCCAGCAGCCACGCACAGAACACTGAAGCTTTCTTT
NA TRBJ1-4 TRBD1 TRBV28 CASSFFPGQVGNNEKLFF TGTGCCAGCAGTTTTTTTCCGGGACAGGTCGGGAATAATGAAAAACTGTTTTTT
NA TRBJ2-7 NA TRBV7-2 CASSPAPGLSGREQYF TGTGCCAGCAGCCCGGCTCCAGGACTGAGCGGTCGGGAGCAGTACTTC
NA TRBJ2-2 NA TRBV4-3 CASSQEGRGYTGELFF TGCGCCAGCAGCCAAGAGGGGCGCGGGTACACCGGGGAGCTGTTTTTT
NA TRBJ2-7 TRBD2 TRBV7-8 CASSGPGTSYSEYF TGTGCCAGCAGCGGCCCCGGGACTAGCTATTCGGAGTACTTC
NA TRBJ2-1 NA TRBV5-6 CASSPSDDEQFF TGTGCCAGCAGCCCCTCTGACGATGAGCAGTTCTTC
NA TRBJ2-1 NA TRBV5-4 CASSLVGSSVFF TGTGCCAGCAGCCTAGTCGGGAGTTCAGTCTTCTTC
NA TRBJ2-7 TRBD2 TRBV13 CASSSGLAGYEQYF TGTGCCAGCAGCAGTGGACTAGCGGGCTACGAGCAGTACTTC
NA TRBJ2-2 NA TRBV5-4 CASSLSSNTGELFF TGTGCCAGCAGCTTGTCATCAAACACCGGGGAGCTGTTTTTT
NA TRBJ2-3 TRBD1 TRBV6-6 CASTYGDRGRTDTQYF TGTGCCAGCACCTACGGGGACAGGGGAAGAACAGATACGCAGTATTTT
NA TRBJ1-3 NA TRBV18 CASSPPWKTGNTIYF TGTGCCAGCTCACCACCTTGGAAAACTGGAAACACCATATATTTT
NA TRBJ2-5 NA TRBV7-9 CASSLPGTKGGETQYF TGTGCCAGCAGCTTACCCGGGACCAAAGGCGGGGAGACCCAGTACTTC
NA TRBJ2-7 NA TRBV7-9 CASSFGFEQYF TGTGCCAGCAGCTTCGGCTTCGAGCAGTACTTC
NA TRBJ1-1 NA TRBV18 CASSPGRSVNTEAFF TGTGCCAGCTCACCGGGGCGATCGGTGAACACTGAAGCTTTCTTT
NA TRBJ2-5 NA TRBV6-5 CASSPPWEQETQYF TGTGCCAGCAGTCCCCCGTGGGAACAAGAGACCCAGTACTTC
NA TRBJ1-4 NA TRBV5-6 CASSLIQAGAPEKLFF TGTGCCAGCAGCTTGATACAGGCAGGGGCACCTGAAAAACTGTTTTTT
NA TRBJ1-2 NA TRBV28 CATRARGTHF TGTGCCACCCGTGCTCGGGGGACCCACTTC
NA TRBJ2-3 NA TRBV2 CAIIRSYTQYF TGTGCCATTATTAGATCCTATACGCAGTATTTT
NA TRBJ2-1 TRBD2 TRBV7-3 CASSLTGGRALNEQFF TGTGCCAGCAGCTTAACAGGCGGGAGGGCCTTAAATGAGCAGTTCTTC
NA TRBJ1-5 NA TRBV7-2 CASSTAGPGRNQPQHF TGTGCCAGCAGCACCGCCGGACCCGGAAGGAATCAGCCCCAGCATTTT
NA TRBJ1-3 NA TRBV5-4 CASSPGPSLSGNTIYF TGTGCCAGCAGCCCGGGTCCCAGCCTCTCTGGAAACACCATATATTTT
NA TRBJ2-7 TRBD1 TRBV4-3 CASSQDRDREQYF TGCGCCAGCAGCCAAGACCGGGACAGGGAGCAGTACTTC
NA TRBJ1-5 TRBD1 TRBV5-4 CASSSRGQSNQPQHF TGTGCCAGCAGCTCGAGGGGGCAAAGCAATCAGCCCCAGCATTTT
NA TRBJ1-5 NA TRBV18 CASSQTVSNQPQHF TGTGCCAGCTCACAGACAGTTAGCAATCAGCCCCAGCATTTT
NA TRBJ1-1 NA TRBV6-6 CASSRTASRTEAFF TGTGCCAGCAGCAGGACAGCCTCACGAACTGAAGCTTTCTTT
once TRBJ2-3 TRBD1 TRBV5-1 CASSLGGQGADTQYF TGCGCCAGCAGCTTGGGGGGTCAGGGGGCTGATACGCAGTATTTT
NA TRBJ2-3 NA TRBV7-8 CASSLGSGTDTQYF TGTGCCAGCAGCTTAGGTAGCGGCACAGATACGCAGTATTTT